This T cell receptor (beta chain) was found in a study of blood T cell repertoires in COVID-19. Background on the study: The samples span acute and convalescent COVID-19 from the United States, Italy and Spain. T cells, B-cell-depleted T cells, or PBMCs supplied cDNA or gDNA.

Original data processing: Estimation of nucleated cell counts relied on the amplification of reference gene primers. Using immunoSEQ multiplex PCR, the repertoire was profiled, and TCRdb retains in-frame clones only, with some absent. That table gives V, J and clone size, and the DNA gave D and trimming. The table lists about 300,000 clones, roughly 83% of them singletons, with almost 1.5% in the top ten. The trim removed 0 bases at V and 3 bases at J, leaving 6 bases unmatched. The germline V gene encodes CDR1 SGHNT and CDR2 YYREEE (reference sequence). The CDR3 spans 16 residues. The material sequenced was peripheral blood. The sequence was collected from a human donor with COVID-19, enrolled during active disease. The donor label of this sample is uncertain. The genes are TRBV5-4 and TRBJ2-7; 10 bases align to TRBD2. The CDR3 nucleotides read TGTGCCAGCAGCTTGGGAGCGGGAGGGCCAATCTACGAGCAGTACTTC. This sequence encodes CASSLGAGGPIYEQYF.